The 25 T cell receptor beta chains below were found in one sample sequenced in a study of T cell responses to AZD1222 COVID-19 vaccine. Some clones are missing from TCRdb's copy, which holds only in-frame ones; the method was immunoSEQ multiplex PCR. The sample has about 160,000 clones; 92% are singletons. Sequencing was performed on peripheral blood, taken on day 0 of MenACWY control vaccination. The receptors shown here come from an adult in good health.

The chain uses TRBV18 and TRBJ2-5, with 13 bases lining up with TRBD2. J gave up 5 bases and V 3 bases, and 12 bases lay outside the gene matches. The CDR3 contains 18 residues. The V gene's germline CDR1 is KGHSH and CDR2 LQKENI. CDR3 nucleotide sequence: TGTGCCAGCTCACCTGTGACTAGCGGGAGGACGTCTGGCGAGACCCAGTACTTC. This encodes CASSPVTSGRTSGETQYF.

The chain recombines TRBV7-3 with TRBJ2-1, with 13 bases that match TRBD2. Unmatched junction bases numbered 5, after V lost 5 bases and J lost 4 bases. Germline CDR1 and CDR2: SGHTA and FQGTGA. The CDR3 covers 16 residues. For the CDR3, the DNA is TGTGCCAGCAGCCACGGGACTAGCGGGATTTACAATGAGCAGTTCTTC. The encoded protein is CASSHGTSGIYNEQFF.

To note about this clone: An end of the junction does not agree with germline; a read error may underlie this. The genes are TRBV4-3 and TRBJ2-3; D gene ambiguous. Germline loops: CDR1 LGHNA, CDR2 YSLEER. The CDR3 spans 17 residues. CDR3 in DNA: TGCGTCAGCAGCCTGAACCCCCCCACGACCAGCCCAGATACGCAGTATTTT. This gives the protein CVSSLNPPTTSPDTQYF.

This clone has just a few counts. The chain carries TRBV14 and TRBJ2-7, with D perhaps assigned TRBD1 or TRBD2 (5 bases each). The CDR3 length is 14 residues. Germline CDR1 is SGHDN and CDR2 is FVKESK. The V gene lost 1 base and the J gene lost 4 bases, with 11 bases spanning the gap. DNA for the CDR3: TGTGCCAGCAGCCAAGCCAAGGGACCGTACGAGCAGTACTTC. Its protein product is CASSQAKGPYEQYF.

This chain connects TRBV7-6 to TRBJ1-1; D call uncertain. V lost 1 base, J lost 1 base, and 7 bases lay in between. Germline V CDR1 and CDR2: SGHVS, FNYEAQ. There are 14 residues in the CDR3. The CDR3 sequence is CASSLGEGNTEAFF. DNA of the CDR3: TGTGCCAGCAGCTTAGGTGAAGGGAACACTGAAGCTTTCTTT.

The V gene is TRBV5-1, the J gene TRBJ2-2; TRBD1 aligns across 8 bases. CDR3 length equals 15 residues. V lost 0 bases to trimming and J lost 6 bases; unmatched junction nucleotides: 4. CDR1 is SGHRS, CDR2 YFSETQ, per germline. CDR3 region: CASSLGQGAAGELFF. The CDR3 DNA is TGCGCCAGCAGCTTGGGTCAGGGGGCGGCCGGGGAGCTGTTTTTT.

The CDR3 reads CAWQRRGNTEAFF. In nucleotides, the CDR3 is TGTGCCTGGCAGCGGCGTGGGAACACTGAAGCTTTCTTT. The chain employs TRBV30 and TRBJ1-1; D unresolved. CDR1 and CDR2 from the germline V gene are GTSNPN and SVGIG (reference sequence). V dropped 5 bases and J dropped 1 base, with 11 bases sitting between them. The CDR3 sequence is 13 residues long.

The V and J genes are TRBV27 and TRBJ1-1; D not resolved. Trimming stripped 7 bases from V and 1 base from J, with 13 bases between. Germline V gene lookup returns CDR1 MNHEY and CDR2 SMNVEV (reference sequence). This CDR3 is 14 amino acids long. The CDR3 is CASTPGRENTEAFF. CDR3 in DNA: TGTGCCAGCACCCCGGGGAGGGAGAACACTGAAGCTTTCTTT.

The chain uses TRBV27 and TRBJ1-2; no reliable D call. The CDR3 length is 11 residues. In germline, CDR1 is MNHEY, CDR2 SMNVEV (reference sequence). Trimming left V 10 bases short and J 4 bases short, with 10 bases between. For the CDR3, the DNA is TGTGCCACCAAGGAGCGCTATGGCTACACCTTC. Amino acids: CATKERYGYTF.

The chain uses TRBV7-3 and TRBJ2-1; D is uncertain. Looked up from germline, CDR1 is SGHTA and CDR2 is FQGTGA. The CDR3 totals 15 residues. The V gene lost 1 base and the J gene lost 0 bases, with 7 bases spanning the gap. CDR3 sequence reads: CASSLILSSYNEQFF. The CDR3 DNA reads as TGTGCCAGCAGCTTAATATTAAGCTCCTACAATGAGCAGTTCTTC.

The chain combines TRBV3-1 (or the pseudogene TRBV3-2) with TRBJ1-3; D possibly corresponds to TRBD1 (5 bases). V dropped 1 base and J dropped 7 bases, with 14 bases sitting between them. The length of the CDR3 is 15 residues. Germline lookup yields CDR1 LGHDT and CDR2 YNNKEL (reference sequence). As DNA, the CDR3 is TGTGCCAGCAGCCAAGTAAAGGCGCGGGGGAACACCATATATTTT. Its protein product is CASSQVKARGNTIYF.

J is TRBJ2-7 and V is TRBV30; either TRBD1 or TRBD2 may supply D (5 bases each). V was cut by 5 bases and J by 0 bases, with 8 bases left in between. The CDR3 length is 12 residues. CDR1 GTSNPN and CDR2 SVGIG come from the germline V gene (reference sequence). The CDR3 DNA sequence: TGTGCCTGGGGGGGAAGCTCCTACGAGCAGTACTTC. As protein: CAWGGSSYEQYF.

Here the CDR3 DNA reads TGCGCCAGCAGCCAAGCCCTGACTAGCGGGAGCGGCAGAGATACGCAGTATTTT. This codes for CASSQALTSGSGRDTQYF. The chain joins TRBV4-1 to TRBJ2-3, with 12 nucleotides matching TRBD2. The V gene's germline CDR1 is MGHRA and CDR2 YSYEKL. The CDR3 totals 18 residues. J gave up 5 bases and V 1 base, and 10 bases lay outside the gene matches.

The chain couples TRBV5-6 to TRBJ2-3; TRBD2 is a possible D gene (5 bases). The V and J ends lost 4 bases and 2 bases respectively, with 11 bases between them. CDR1 is SGHDT and CDR2 is YYEEEE in the germline V gene. This CDR3 is 14 amino acids long. The CDR3 reads CASSIGLYTDTQYF. The DNA for the CDR3 is TGTGCCAGCAGCATCGGACTGTACACAGATACGCAGTATTTT.

The V and J genes are TRBV19 and TRBJ2-1, with 8 positions matching TRBD1. CDR1 is LNHDA, CDR2 SQIVND, per germline (reference sequence). The CDR3 runs 15 residues. V lost 5 bases to trimming and J lost 3 bases; unmatched junction nucleotides: 6. CDR3 in DNA: TGTGCCAGTAGTGTGGACAGGGTGGGCTACAATGAGCAGTTCTTC. As protein: CASSVDRVGYNEQFF. Full variable domain (rest looked up from reference TRBV19 and TRBJ2-1): DGGITQSPKYLFRKEGQNVTLSCEQNLNHDAMYWYRQDPGQGLRLIYYSQIVNDFQKGDIAEGYSVSREKKESFPLTVTSAQKNPTAFYLCASSVDRVGYNEQFFGPGTRLTVL.

Points on this clone: Other DNA sequences in the same sample also yield this CDR3. The V call is TRBV7-2, the J call TRBJ1-4; D is unresolved. V dropped 3 bases and J dropped 4 bases, with 0 bases sitting between them. CDR1 SGHTA and CDR2 FQGNSA come from the germline V gene. The CDR3 has 11 residues. Here the CDR3 reads CASSFNEKLFF. The DNA for the CDR3 is TGTGCCAGCAGCTTTAATGAAAAACTGTTTTTT.

V gene TRBV19 combines with J gene TRBJ1-1; D unresolved. CDR3 length: 14 residues. Germline lookup yields CDR1 LNHDA and CDR2 SQIVND (reference sequence). V was clipped by 3 bases and J by 5 bases, with 13 bases between them. CDR3 protein: CASSIRASGTEAFF. For the CDR3, the DNA is TGTGCCAGTAGTATTAGGGCGTCCGGGACTGAAGCTTTCTTT.

The J gene is TRBJ2-1, the V gene TRBV4-2; D perhaps matches TRBD2 (5 bases). The germline V and J ends were trimmed by 4 bases and 0 bases, with 13 bases remaining between them. CDR1 is LGHNA and CDR2 is YNFKEQ in the germline V gene. The CDR3 spans 16 residues. The CDR3 coding sequence is TGTGCCAGCAGCCCGGCGGGCTATTCCTCCTACAATGAGCAGTTCTTC. Encoded protein: CASSPAGYSSYNEQFF.

The chain combines TRBV7-3 with TRBJ2-3; possible D gene TRBD1, 6 bases. Germline loops: CDR1 SGHTA, CDR2 FQGTGA. Trimming took off 5 bases at V and 0 bases at J, with 15 bases between the two ends. The CDR3 spans 16 residues. In DNA form, the CDR3 reads TGTGCCAGCAGCCCGCTCACAGGGTTTAGCACAGATACGCAGTATTTT. This translates into CASSPLTGFSTDTQYF.

This chain joins TRBV20-1 and TRBJ2-4, with no clear D. The V gene's germline CDR1 is DFQATT and CDR2 SNEGSKA (reference sequence). Trimming cost V 4 bases and J 6 bases, with 7 bases left between them. CDR3 length equals 11 residues. CDR3 sequence: CSAIYGNIQYF. DNA for the CDR3: TGCAGTGCTATCTATGGAAACATTCAGTACTTC.

This clone was detected a few times. This rearrangement joins TRBV5-6 to TRBJ2-7, with unresolved D. This CDR3 spans 13 amino acids. Germline V gene lookup returns CDR1 SGHDT and CDR2 YYEEEE. V gave up 1 base and J gave up 5 bases, with 10 bases separating them. The DNA for the CDR3 is TGTGCCAGCAGCTTGACGCAGTATGACGAGCAGTACTTC. The encoded protein is CASSLTQYDEQYF.

J is TRBJ2-1 and V is TRBV27; 9 nucleotides agree with TRBD2. Germline V gene sequence: CDR1 MNHEY, CDR2 SMNVEV (reference sequence). V was clipped by 6 bases and J by 5 bases; unmatched bases: 8. The CDR3 has 15 amino acids. The DNA for the CDR3 is TGTGCCAGCAGCTCGGGGGCTAGCGGGGACAATGAGCAGTTCTTC. Translation gives CASSSGASGDNEQFF.

The rearrangement uses TRBV28 and TRBJ2-5; possibly TRBD2 for D (6 bases). This CDR3 has 15 residues. Germline CDR1 is MDHEN and CDR2 is SYDVKM. V shed 3 bases and J shed 4 bases, with 15 bases lying between them. CDR3 residues: CASSFAGRAGETQYF. In nucleotides, the CDR3 is TGTGCCAGCAGTTTTGCGGGGAGAGCGGGAGAGACCCAGTACTTC.

V and J are TRBV19 and TRBJ1-5; D possibly corresponds to TRBD1 (6 bases). This CDR3 is 12 amino acids long. V lost 7 bases and J lost 7, with 11 bases in between. Germline V gives CDR1 LNHDA, CDR2 SQIVND (reference sequence). Here the CDR3 DNA reads TGTGCCAGTACAGGGGCGGAACAGCCCCAGCATTTT. Translation: CASTGAEQPQHF.

The chain has TRBV7-9 and TRBJ1-2; D is perhaps TRBD1 (5 bases). The length of the CDR3 is 15 residues. V lost 0 bases, J lost 2 bases, and 10 bases lay in between. Germline assignment: CDR1 SEHNR and CDR2 FQNEAQ (reference sequence). CDR3 nucleotides: TGTGCCAGCAGCTTAGCGCTCGGGGGAAACTATGGCTACACCTTC. Its protein product is CASSLALGGNYGYTF.